These 27 T cell receptor beta chains originate from one sample sequenced in a study of blood T cells in healthy people across ages. Next came a second PCR, run for roughly 6 to 11 cycles, which used a sample-barcoded 5' primer along with a J-beta primer mix. MiXCR, applied by TCRdb to the 5' RACE reads, yields one record per CDR3 protein. Among 1.5 million to 2 million distinct CDR3 sequences, roughly a third were seen once, and the ten largest hold around 10%. Sequenced sample: blood. Receptors originate from a woman aged 30 to 39 in good health.

A few counts support this clonotype. V and J are TRBV6-5 and TRBJ2-2, with 8 bases aligning to TRBD2. Trimming at V came to 0 bases and at J to 7 bases, leaving 7 bases not matched to a gene. The CDR3 has 16 residues. Germline V gene sequence: CDR1 MNHEY, CDR2 SVGAGI. This chain's CDR3 is CASSYSGREGFGELFF. The CDR3 DNA follows: TGTGCCAGCAGTTACTCAGGCCGGGAGGGCTTCGGGGAGCTGTTTTTT.

This clonotype showed up just a few times. This sequence joins TRBV20-1 and TRBJ2-4, with D possibly being TRBD2 (5 bases). The J call is doubtful: the DNA matches TRBJ2-7 better. Germline CDR1 reads DFQATT; CDR2 reads SNEGSKA (reference sequence). The CDR3 sequence is 12 residues long. CDR3 region: CSARRDPYEQYF. CDR3 nucleotides: TGCAGTGCTAGACGGGATCCGTACGAGCAGTACTTC.

This chain joins TRBV11-2 and TRBJ2-5, with D perhaps being TRBD1 or TRBD2 (5 bases each). The last part of the DNA fits TRBJ2-7 better; the J call may be wrong. The length of the CDR3 is 16 residues. Per the germline V gene, CDR1 is SGHAT and CDR2 is FQNNGV. The CDR3 nucleotides read TGTGCCAGCAGCTTGAGGGTCGAGACAGAGTACTTCGAGCAGTACTTC. This gives the protein CASSLRVETEYFEQYF.

The table lists this clonotype with a few counts. This sequence joins TRBV20-1 and TRBJ2-7; D is unclear. V dropped 0 bases and J dropped 6 bases, with 6 bases sitting between them. This CDR3 has 11 residues. Per the germline V gene, CDR1 is DFQATT and CDR2 is SNEGSKA (reference sequence). CDR3 nucleotides: TGCAGTGCTAGAGAGGGCCGCGAGCAGTACTTC. Protein product: CSAREGREQYF.

This clonotype was seen more than once but under ten times. The chain recombines TRBV20-1 with TRBJ1-1, with D uncertain. This CDR3 is built from 13 residues. The V gene lost 1 base and the J gene lost 1 base, with 7 bases spanning the gap. From germline, CDR1 is DFQATT and CDR2 SNEGSKA (reference sequence). CDR3 sequence reads: CSARALTNTEAFF. For the CDR3, the DNA is TGCAGTGCTAGAGCTCTCACGAACACTGAAGCTTTCTTT.

The chain links TRBV10-3 to TRBJ1-2; TRBD1 is a possible D gene (6 bases). The V end lost 0 bases, the J end lost 0 bases, and 8 bases lay between the germline ends. The germline V gene has CDR1 ENHRY and CDR2 SYGVKD. This CDR3 is 15 amino acids long. CDR3 amino acids: CAISESGTSNYGYTF. In DNA form, the CDR3 reads TGTGCCATCAGTGAGTCGGGGACATCTAACTATGGCTACACCTTC.

The chain joins TRBV5-1 to TRBJ1-6; 8 bases agree with TRBD1. V lost 4 bases and J lost 8; bases outside the gene matches: 8. Germline CDR1 SGHRS, CDR2 YFSETQ. The CDR3 is 15 residues long. This CDR3 reads CASSGLGTGDSPLHF. CDR3 DNA: TGCGCCAGCAGCGGCCTCGGGACAGGAGATTCACCCCTCCACTTT.

This chain links TRBV27 with TRBJ2-1; D gene uncertain. The CDR3 runs 14 residues. Trimming stripped 1 base from V and 5 bases from J, with 9 bases between. Germline CDR1 reads MNHEY; CDR2 reads SMNVEV (reference sequence). CDR3 sequence: CASSLWGPNNEQFF. In DNA, the CDR3 is TGTGCCAGCAGTTTATGGGGTCCTAACAATGAGCAGTTCTTC.

To note about this clonotype: At one end the junction does not follow the germline gene, possibly because of a read error. The gene calls are TRBV10-2 and TRBJ2-7, with TRBD1 matching over 10 bases. The CDR3 is 12 amino acids. Germline-derived CDR1 and CDR2 are WSHSY and SAAADI. The DNA for the CDR3 is TGCGCCAGCGGTGACAGGGGGCCCGAGCAGTACTTC. Amino acids: CASGDRGPEQYF.

The gene calls are TRBV7-9 and TRBJ2-5; D is ambiguous. Trimming shortened V by 7 bases and J by 5 bases, and 14 bases separated the two germline ends. Looked up from germline, CDR1 is SEHNR and CDR2 is FQNEAQ (reference sequence). CDR3 length equals 13 residues. The CDR3 loop is CASTSLFGETQYF. For the CDR3, the DNA is TGTGCCAGCACCAGCTTGTTTGGGGAGACCCAGTACTTC.

The genes are TRBV20-1 and TRBJ2-3, with 7 positions matching TRBD2. The germline V gene has CDR1 DFQATT and CDR2 SNEGSKA (reference sequence). The CDR3 length is 15 residues. V shed 0 bases and J 5 bases; nucleotides not matched to a gene: 8. The CDR3 coding sequence is TGCAGTGCTAGAGATGGAGGGAGGGCCGTAGATACGCAGTATTTT. Translated: CSARDGGRAVDTQYF.

The chain uses TRBV20-1 and TRBJ2-3; 11 nucleotides match TRBD1. The ends lost 8 bases at V and 5 bases at J; junction bases unmatched: 3. From germline, CDR1 is DFQATT and CDR2 SNEGSKA (reference sequence). The CDR3 covers 12 residues. CDR3: CSSGTGGDTQYF. In DNA form, the CDR3 reads TGCAGTTCCGGGACAGGGGGAGATACGCAGTATTTT.

The chain uses TRBV12-3 or TRBV12-4 and TRBJ2-5, with 7 bases lining up with TRBD1. V was pared by 4 bases and J by 7 bases, with 6 bases of the junction left unmatched. The CDR3 spans 13 residues. The CDR3 spells CASSYDREGTQYF. DNA for the CDR3: TGTGCCAGCAGTTACGACAGGGAAGGGACCCAGTACTTC.

In this sample, this clonotype turned up many times. This rearrangement joins TRBV3-1 to TRBJ2-1; 9 bases are a match to TRBD2. This CDR3 is built from 15 residues. The germline V gene has CDR1 LGHDT and CDR2 YNNKEL (reference sequence). With 2 bases clipped from V and 7 bases from J, the junction kept 6 bases outside the gene matches. The CDR3 protein is CASSQKAGGWNEQFF. The CDR3 DNA follows: TGTGCCAGCAGCCAAAAAGCGGGGGGCTGGAATGAGCAGTTCTTC.

The V gene is TRBV2, the J gene TRBJ2-2, with D hard to call. Germline V gives CDR1 SNHLY, CDR2 FYNNEI. The length of the CDR3 is 13 residues. Trimming removed 6 bases from V and 3 bases from J, with 8 bases in between. Here the CDR3 reads CASRERDTGELFF. In DNA, the CDR3 is TGTGCCAGCAGAGAAAGGGACACCGGGGAGCTGTTTTTT.

This clonotype occurred a few times. V is TRBV25-1 and J is TRBJ1-1; no clear D. Trimming cost V 6 bases and J 0 bases, with 14 bases left between them. The CDR3 is made up of 15 amino acids. CDR1 is MGHDK and CDR2 is SYGVNS in the germline V gene. CDR3 loop: CASSEGNRVNTEAFF. The DNA for the CDR3 is TGTGCCAGCAGCGAAGGGAACAGAGTGAACACTGAAGCTTTCTTT.

This clonotype was found many times. CDR3 sequence: CSARTSGTYEQYF. The CDR3 nucleotides read TGCAGCGCTCGGACTAGCGGGACTTACGAGCAGTACTTC. This rearrangement joins TRBV20-1 to TRBJ2-7, with 12 bases that match TRBD2. Germline assignment: CDR1 DFQATT and CDR2 SNEGSKA (reference sequence). The CDR3 runs to 13 residues.

V gene TRBV3-1 combines with J gene TRBJ2-1; D might be TRBD1 (5 bases). Trimming left V 0 bases short and J 5 bases short, with 17 bases between. CDR3 length: 17 residues. CDR1 is LGHDT and CDR2 is YNNKEL in the germline V gene (reference sequence). The CDR3 loop reads CASSQDRTARGNNEQFF. The DNA for the CDR3 is TGTGCCAGCAGCCAAGATAGAACGGCTAGGGGAAACAATGAGCAGTTCTTC.

The chain is built from TRBV12-3 or TRBV12-4 and TRBJ2-4; tentative D call: TRBD2 (5 bases). The J call may be wrong; the DNA end is better matched by TRBJ2-7. The CDR3 has 16 residues. The CDR3, as DNA: TGTGCCAGCAGTTTAAAGCCCCCAAGCGGACCCTACGAGCAGTACTTC. This sequence encodes CASSLKPPSGPYEQYF.

There are many counts of this clonotype. This chain uses TRBV6-2 or TRBV6-3 with TRBJ2-6; 12 bases map to TRBD2. Per the germline V gene, CDR1 is MNHEY and CDR2 is SVGEGT. The V and J ends lost 7 bases and 4 bases, in that order; junction bases with no gene match: 11. The length of the CDR3 is 18 residues. The CDR3 reads CASNQLAGGVQGANVLTF. CDR3 coding DNA: TGTGCCAGCAACCAACTAGCGGGAGGTGTTCAAGGGGCCAACGTCCTGACTTTC.

The chain recombines TRBV12-3 or TRBV12-4 with TRBJ1-2, with a tentative D call TRBD1 (5 bases). V was trimmed by 6 bases and J by 2 bases, leaving 22 bases between them. CDR3 size: 17 residues. The CDR3 DNA reads as TGTGCCAGCAGCGTTACTGGACAACACCAGGCGAACTATGGCTACACCTTC. It translates to CASSVTGQHQANYGYTF.

V and J are TRBV4-1 and TRBJ2-3; a possible D gene is TRBD1 (6 bases). The CDR3 runs to 14 residues. CDR1 MGHRA and CDR2 YSYEKL come from the germline V gene. The germline V and J ends were trimmed by 7 bases and 3 bases, with 14 bases remaining between them. The CDR3, as DNA: TGCGCCAGCACAGGGGTAGATAGTACAGATACGCAGTATTTT. It encodes CASTGVDSTDTQYF.

The chain recombines TRBV6-8 with TRBJ2-1; 9 nucleotides agree with TRBD2. CDR3 length: 14 amino acids. V gave up 7 bases and J gave up 2 bases; unmatched junction bases: 3. Germline V gives CDR1 MNHGY, CDR2 SAAAGT. CDR3 bases: TGTGCCAGCAACGGCGGGAGGGCCTACAATGAGCAGTTCTTC. This encodes CASNGGRAYNEQFF.

The rearrangement joins TRBV6-6 to TRBJ1-2, with a tentative D call TRBD1 (6 bases). This CDR3 spans 14 amino acids. Germline CDR1 is MNHNY and CDR2 is SVGAGI (reference sequence). Trimming took 2 bases from V and 3 from J, leaving 10 bases between them. This CDR3 reads CASSYQGTYYGYTF. The CDR3 DNA reads TGTGCCAGCAGTTACCAGGGGACCTACTATGGCTACACCTTC.

In this sample, this clonotype turned up a few times. The rearrangement links TRBV12-3 or TRBV12-4 to TRBJ2-1; 9 nucleotides match TRBD2. With 5 bases clipped from V and 5 bases from J, the junction kept 4 bases outside the gene matches. This CDR3 region has 14 residues. The CDR3 bases are TGTGCCAGCAGTCATAGCGGGAGAGACAATGAGCAGTTCTTC. This encodes CASSHSGRDNEQFF.

The V gene is TRBV14, the J gene TRBJ2-5; D uncertain. The V end was cut by 3 bases, the J end by 5 bases, with 13 bases between. The CDR3 loop spans 14 amino acids. Germline-derived CDR1 and CDR2 are SGHDN and FVKESK. CDR3 nucleotides: TGTGCCAGCAGCCACGGCGGTGGGCAGGAGACCCAGTACTTC. It yields the protein CASSHGGGQETQYF.

V is TRBV4-1 and J is TRBJ1-2, with D uncertain. The germline V gene has CDR1 MGHRA and CDR2 YSYEKL. Deletions cut 4 bases from V and 7 bases from J, with 13 bases between. The CDR3 contains 13 residues. This chain's CDR3 is CASSLTGEIGYTF. In DNA, the CDR3 is TGCGCCAGCAGCCTCACCGGGGAGATTGGCTACACCTTC.